This T cell receptor (beta chain) was recorded in a study of cytomegalovirus exposure and HLA in healthy donors. This clone was observed a single time. Its antigen is undetermined. The PCR had 60 Vbeta and 13 Jbeta primers. TCRdb keeps only in-frame clones here, not all; method: immunoSEQ multiplex PCR. This sample has 100,000 to 150,000 clones, with over 80% found just once. Losses at the gene ends were 0 bases for V and 2 bases for J; bases not matched to a gene: 19. The CDR3 runs to 20 residues. Germline values: CDR1 GTSNPN, CDR2 SVGIG (reference sequence). General study findings and limits: Later genetic work tied a missense DCLRE1C variant to beta-chain V and J trimming. Earlier analysis looked at TCR beta V segments, and most were productive about 87% or about 30% of the time.

The sequenced sample consisted of PBMCs. The source is a man aged 25-45 years in good health and CMV-seronegative. The chain carries TRBV30 and TRBJ2-3; 8 bases are a match to TRBD2. CDR3 nucleotides: TGTGCCTGGAGTGTAATAAGGACATACGGGGTAGCGGGGACCACAGATACGCAGTATTTT. It codes for CAWSVIRTYGVAGTTDTQYF.